This TCR beta chain appears in the sequencing data of a study of T cell responses to AZD1222 COVID-19 vaccine (dated by TCRdb to about 2021). Concerning the study at large: TCR sequencing covered about 230 trial participants: about 210 given two doses of AZD1222 and 26 given two doses of MenACWY control vaccine. Enrollment into the trials was organized by age into subgroups of 18-55, 56-69 and 70-plus years, and those subgroups contained 148, 28 and 57 TCR-sequenced participants, respectively. The research as a whole found: Reportedly, almost half of the unique spike-specific TCRs recognized epitopes lying outside the regions that are mutated in the B.1.351 and B.1.1.7 variants. Because no samples from the day 14 peak response were available, repertoires could be characterized only after the peak T cell response. CD4 TCRs associated with the vaccine covered the entire spike protein, and the dominant responses were in regions 160-218 and 743-854. Conclusions about previously exposed vaccinees are limited, since just a handful of AZD1222 recipients were seropositive for SARS-CoV-2 at baseline. The 56-69-year group was small, and its depth increase did not reach significance, likely because of low power. After two AZD1222 doses, spike-specific TCR breadth and depth were significantly higher than at day 0 and than in MenACWY recipients. Participants were mostly white British, with more females than males. The authors suggested clonal diversity may have been underestimated.

The germline ends are 12 bases apart after V is trimmed by 0 bases and J by 1 base. The CDR3 sequence holds 16 residues, the cysteine and phenylalanine included. The DNA shown is the 48-base CDR3, in frame from base 1. The CDR1 and CDR2 encoded by the germline V gene (reference sequence) are LNHDA and SQIVND. The CDR3 regions of human TCRbeta chains were analyzed by immunosequencing. Per the original workflow: Repertoire TCRs were checked for matches against a reference library of SARS-CoV-2-specific TCRs that had been generated using the MIRA antigen-specificity platform. Breadth was defined as the fraction of unique TCRs that were SARS-CoV-2-associated, and depth was defined as the fraction of total T cells that were SARS-CoV-2-associated. Using the MIRA data, every spike-specific TCR was mapped to the spike region that the TCR reacted to and assigned to either a CD4 or a CD8 class. Log10-transformed breadth and depth values were compared by one-way ANOVA with Sidak's multiple comparisons tests. The clones in this table, taken by TCRdb from immuneACCESS, are in-frame only. Not every clone is retained; where verified, under half of the shortfall comes from an unresolved V gene, and the cause of the rest is unknown. Clone size and the V and J calls come from that table; the DNA yielded D and trimming. This sample is represented by about 150,000 clones; 85% to 90% of them were singletons. Clones ranked in the top ten supply about 5.5% of the sample.

In the paper's terms, the time point label means: baseline before first vaccination. The intended sense of this specimen's treatment or condition label: meningococcal conjugate vaccine given as trial control. Samples from vaccinated people were obtained from the UK trials COV001 and COV002, which included a single-blind randomized controlled phase 2/3 trial of AZD1222 (ChAdOx1 nCoV-19) in healthy adults. For TCRbeta chain sequencing, PBMC samples were collected from trial participants at day 0 and at day 28 after the second dose. This clone was detected a few times. It lacks a known antigen. One base away there is no much larger clone; base qualities are not given.

Source: peripheral blood, taken on day 0 of MenACWY control vaccination. The sequence links TRBV19 to TRBJ1-1; the D region possibly corresponds to TRBD1 (5 bases align). The sequence was obtained from an adult in good health. The CDR3 here reads CASSIEGTTWNTEAFF. DNA sequence: TGTGCCAGTAGTATAGAGGGGACCACTTGGAACACTGAAGCTTTCTTT.